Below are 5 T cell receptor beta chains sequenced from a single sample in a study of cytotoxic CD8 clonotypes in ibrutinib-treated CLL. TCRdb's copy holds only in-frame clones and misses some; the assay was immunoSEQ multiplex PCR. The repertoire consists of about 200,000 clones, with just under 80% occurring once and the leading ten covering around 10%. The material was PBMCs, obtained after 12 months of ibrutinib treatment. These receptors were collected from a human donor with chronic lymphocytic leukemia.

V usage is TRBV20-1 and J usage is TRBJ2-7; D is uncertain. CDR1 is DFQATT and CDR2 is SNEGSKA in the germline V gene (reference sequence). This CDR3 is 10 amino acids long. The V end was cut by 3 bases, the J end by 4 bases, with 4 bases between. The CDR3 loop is CSASAYEQYF. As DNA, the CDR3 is TGCAGTGCTAGTGCGTACGAGCAGTACTTC.

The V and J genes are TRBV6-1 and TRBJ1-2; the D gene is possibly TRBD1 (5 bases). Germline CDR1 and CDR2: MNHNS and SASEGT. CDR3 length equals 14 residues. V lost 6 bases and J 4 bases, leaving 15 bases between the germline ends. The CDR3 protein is CASREGPAFYGYTF. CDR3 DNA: TGTGCCAGCAGGGAGGGACCGGCCTTCTATGGCTACACCTTC.

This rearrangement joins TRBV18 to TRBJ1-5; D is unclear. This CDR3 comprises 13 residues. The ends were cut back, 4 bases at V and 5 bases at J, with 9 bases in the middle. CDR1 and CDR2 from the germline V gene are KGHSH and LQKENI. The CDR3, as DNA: TGTGCCAGCTCACAGGGTAGGGATCAGCCCCAGCATTTT. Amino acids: CASSQGRDQPQHF.

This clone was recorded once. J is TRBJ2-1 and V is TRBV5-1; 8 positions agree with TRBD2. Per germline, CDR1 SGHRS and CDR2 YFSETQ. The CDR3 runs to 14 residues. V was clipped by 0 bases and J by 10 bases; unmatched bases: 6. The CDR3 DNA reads TGCGCCAGCAGCTTGGCCGAGCGGGGGTACGAGCAGTTCTTC. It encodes CASSLAERGYEQFF.

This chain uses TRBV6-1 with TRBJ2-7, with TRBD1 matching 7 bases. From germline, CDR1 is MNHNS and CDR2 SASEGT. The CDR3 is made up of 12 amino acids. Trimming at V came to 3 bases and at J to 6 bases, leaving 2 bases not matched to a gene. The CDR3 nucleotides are TGTGCCAGCAGTGACGACAGGGCCGAGCAGTACTTC. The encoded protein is CASSDDRAEQYF.